The 8 T cell receptor beta chains reported below all come from one sample, sequenced in a study of early T cells in non-severe SARS-CoV-2 infection. TCRdb reprocessed the 5' RACE reads with MiXCR, giving one entry per CDR3 protein. This table holds some 61,000 distinct CDR3 sequences, approximately 10% found once. The sequenced sample was whole blood. These receptors were taken from an adult who was a healthcare worker with PCR-confirmed SARS-CoV-2 infection or an uninfected control (not recorded which).

This clonotype was counted ten times or more. The rearrangement joins TRBV2 to TRBJ1-6; tentatively, D is TRBD1 (5 bases). V lost 6 bases, J lost 0 bases, and 9 bases lay in between. CDR1 is SNHLY and CDR2 is FYNNEI in the germline V gene. The CDR3 contains 15 residues. CDR3 in DNA: TGTGCCAGCAGCAAGGGGAGCTCCTATAATTCACCCCTCCACTTT. It yields the protein CASSKGSSYNSPLHF.

The chain combines TRBV19 with TRBJ1-4; D is undetermined. The V gene lost 3 bases and the J gene lost 1 base, with 6 bases spanning the gap. This CDR3 is built from 14 residues. Germline V gene sequence: CDR1 LNHDA, CDR2 SQIVND (reference sequence). CDR3 residues: CASSMAQTNEKLFF. The CDR3 bases are TGTGCCAGTAGTATGGCGCAAACTAATGAAAAACTGTTTTTT.

This clonotype was seen ten or more times. The CDR3 loop reads CASSRLSYEQYF. The CDR3 DNA is TGTGCCAGCAGCCGCCTGTCCTACGAGCAGTACTTC. The chain employs TRBV2 and TRBJ2-7; D not certain. CDR3 length: 12 amino acids. The V end lost 6 bases, the J end lost 1 base, and 7 bases lay between the germline ends. CDR1 is SNHLY, CDR2 FYNNEI, per germline.

This clonotype came up many times. The V and J genes are TRBV9 and TRBJ1-1, with 7 bases identical to TRBD1. V trimming: 4 bases; J trimming: 0 bases; junction bases outside the gene matches: 3. Germline CDR1 reads SGDLS; CDR2 reads YYNGEE. This CDR3 is built from 14 residues. CDR3 in DNA: TGTGCCAGCAGCATTGGACAGGTGAACACTGAAGCTTTCTTT. Translation: CASSIGQVNTEAFF.

The chain combines TRBV18 with TRBJ1-5; tentatively, D is TRBD1 (5 bases). This CDR3 comprises 16 residues. Germline CDR1 is KGHSH and CDR2 is LQKENI. V lost 2 bases and J lost 2, with 13 bases in between. CDR3 bases: TGTGCCAGCTCACCAAGGGCGGGGACGGGCAATCAGCCCCAGCATTTT. This codes for CASSPRAGTGNQPQHF. The full variable domain, its missing parts supplied by reference TRBV18 and TRBJ1-5, is NAGVMQNPRHLVRRRGQEARLRCSPMKGHSHVYWYRQLPEEGLKFMVYLQKENIIDESGMPKERFSAEFPKEGPSILRIQQVVRGDSAAYFCASSPRAGTGNQPQHFGDGTRLSIL.

The V and J genes are TRBV11-2 and TRBJ2-3, with a tentative D call TRBD2 (7 bases). Germline CDR1 and CDR2: SGHAT and FQNNGV. There are 17 residues in the CDR3. The V and J ends lost 6 bases and 4 bases respectively, with 23 bases between them. CDR3 bases: TGTGCCAGCAGACCCCTGGTGGGGGGGCTTCTCGCAGATACGCAGTATTTT. Translated, it gives CASRPLVGGLLADTQYF.

This clonotype was observed at least ten times. This chain joins TRBV12-5 and TRBJ1-3, with no clear D. The CDR3 totals 12 residues. V dropped 4 bases and J dropped 2 bases, with 3 bases sitting between them. Germline V gene lookup returns CDR1 LGHNT and CDR2 FRNRAP. In DNA form, the CDR3 reads TGTGCTAGTGGTTCCACTGGAAACACCATATATTTT. It yields the protein CASGSTGNTIYF.

The V call is TRBV11-3, the J call TRBJ2-2; no clear D. V was trimmed by 1 base and J by 7 bases, leaving 4 bases between them. CDR3 size: 12 residues. Germline assignment: CDR1 SGHNT and CDR2 YENEEA. DNA for the CDR3: TGTGCCAGCAGCTTAGTTCTCGGGGAGCTGTTTTTT. Its protein is CASSLVLGELFF.